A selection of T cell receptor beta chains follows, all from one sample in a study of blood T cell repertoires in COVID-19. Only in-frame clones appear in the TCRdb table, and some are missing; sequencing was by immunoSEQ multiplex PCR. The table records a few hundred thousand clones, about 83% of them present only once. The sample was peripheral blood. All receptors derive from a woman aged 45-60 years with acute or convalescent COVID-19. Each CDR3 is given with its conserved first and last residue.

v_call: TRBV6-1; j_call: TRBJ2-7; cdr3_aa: CASSDPGAYEQYF
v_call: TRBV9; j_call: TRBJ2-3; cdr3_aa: CASSVYRGAADTQYF
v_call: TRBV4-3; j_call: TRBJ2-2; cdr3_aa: CASSQEETVLRTGELFF
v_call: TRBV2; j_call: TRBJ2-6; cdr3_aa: CASSVRSGANVLTF
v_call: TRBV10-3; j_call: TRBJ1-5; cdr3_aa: CAISERGLNNQPQHF
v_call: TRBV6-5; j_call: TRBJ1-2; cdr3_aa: CASSFRDRGQSGYTF
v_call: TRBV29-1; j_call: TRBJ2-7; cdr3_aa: CSAWGDRDSYEQYF
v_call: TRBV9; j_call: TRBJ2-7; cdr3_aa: CASSSGGPLREQYF
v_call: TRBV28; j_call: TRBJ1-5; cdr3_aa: CASSSGGSNQPQHF
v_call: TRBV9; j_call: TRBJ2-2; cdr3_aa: CASSAQTGTNTGELFF
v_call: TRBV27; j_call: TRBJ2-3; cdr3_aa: CASETGTGNTDTQYF
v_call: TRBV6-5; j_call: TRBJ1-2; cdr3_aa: CASSRGTGGYGYTF
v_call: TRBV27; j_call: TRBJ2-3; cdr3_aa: CASSSLAEIRDTQYF
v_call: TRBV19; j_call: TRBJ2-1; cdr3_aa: CASSREGFYNEQFF
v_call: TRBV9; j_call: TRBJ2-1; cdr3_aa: CASSVEDGSSYNEQFF
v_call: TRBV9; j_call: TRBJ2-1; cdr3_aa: CASSVGRGSSNEQFF
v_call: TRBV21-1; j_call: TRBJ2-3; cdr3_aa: CASSTRLAGGRTQYF
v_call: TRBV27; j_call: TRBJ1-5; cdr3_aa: CASSFYNQPQHF
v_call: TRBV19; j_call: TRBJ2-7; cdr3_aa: CASSMGQGARGTYEQYF
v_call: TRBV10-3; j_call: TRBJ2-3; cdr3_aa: CAISGSGVTDTQYF
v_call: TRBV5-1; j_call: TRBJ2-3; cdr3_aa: CASSQGLAGATDTQYF
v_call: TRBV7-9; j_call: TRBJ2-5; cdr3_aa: CASSLTETQYF
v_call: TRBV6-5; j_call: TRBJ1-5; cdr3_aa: CASRFGGVVQPQHF
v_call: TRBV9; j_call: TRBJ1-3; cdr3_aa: CASSARNTIYF
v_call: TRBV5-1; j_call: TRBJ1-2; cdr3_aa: CASSLAGVGDYGYTF
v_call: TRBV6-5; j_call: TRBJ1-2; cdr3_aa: CASSYSGPGGGYTF
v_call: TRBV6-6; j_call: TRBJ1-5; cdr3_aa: CASSSQGNSNQPQHF
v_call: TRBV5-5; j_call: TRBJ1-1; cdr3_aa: CASSFGAGITEAFF
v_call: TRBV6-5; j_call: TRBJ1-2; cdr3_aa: CASRQGWGRGYTF
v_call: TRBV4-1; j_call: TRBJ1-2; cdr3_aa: CASSLGRLEGLRYGYTF
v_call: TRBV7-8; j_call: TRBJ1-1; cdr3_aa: CASGLTAYNTEAFF
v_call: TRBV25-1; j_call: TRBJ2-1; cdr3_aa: CASSPREGVVNEQFF
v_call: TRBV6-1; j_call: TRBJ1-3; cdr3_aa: CASSDTGNSGNTIYF
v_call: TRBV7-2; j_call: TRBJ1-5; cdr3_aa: CASSFSFNQPQHF
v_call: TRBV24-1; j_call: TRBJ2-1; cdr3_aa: CATSDSSGRAYNEQFF
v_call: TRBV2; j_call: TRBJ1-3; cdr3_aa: CAKRTGGGNTIYF
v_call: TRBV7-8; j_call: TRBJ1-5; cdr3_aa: CASSRGTGTHQPQHF
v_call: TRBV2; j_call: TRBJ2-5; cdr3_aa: CASSNSNREETQYF
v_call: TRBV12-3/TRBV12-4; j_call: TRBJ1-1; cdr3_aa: CASRPAPLEAFF
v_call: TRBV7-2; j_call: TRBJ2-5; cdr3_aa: CASSFPKETQYF
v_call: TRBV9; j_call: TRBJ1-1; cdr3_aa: CASSLQADNTEAFF
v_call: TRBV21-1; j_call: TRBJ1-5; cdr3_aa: CASSKARGGTGGLSNQPQHF
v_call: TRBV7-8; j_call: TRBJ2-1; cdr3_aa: CASSLGQDPNEQFF
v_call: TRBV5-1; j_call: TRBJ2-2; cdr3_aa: CASRSGQATGELFF
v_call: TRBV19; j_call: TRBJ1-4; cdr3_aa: CASSTRTGMRTEKLFF
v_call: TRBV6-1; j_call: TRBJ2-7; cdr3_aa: CASSDPRGAKDEQYF
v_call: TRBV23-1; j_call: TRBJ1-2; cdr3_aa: CASRGIGQGAYGYTF
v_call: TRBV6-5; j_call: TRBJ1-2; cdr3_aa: CASSPDRNYGYTF
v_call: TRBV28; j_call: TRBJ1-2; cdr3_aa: CASSKGTGYGYTF